The 8 T cell receptor beta chains in this list originate from one sample, sequenced in a study of blood T cell repertoires in COVID-19 (dated by TCRdb to about 2020). The method behind the library was the immunoSEQ multiplex PCR assay. In TCRdb, the immuneACCESS table is reduced to in-frame sequences with V and J assigned. These tables do not hold every clone; where another copy was compared, an unresolved V gene accounts for under half, and the others remain unexplained. Recorded for this sample are roughly 250,000 clones; 80% to 85% of them occurred a single time. The top ten constitute around 3.2% of the sample. The material sequenced was peripheral blood. All receptors come from a woman in her fifties or sixties with active or convalescent COVID-19.

J is TRBJ1-6 and V is TRBV3-1 (or the pseudogene TRBV3-2); TRBD1 aligns across 9 bases. This CDR3 has 16 residues. V shed 1 base, J shed 7 bases, and the junction held 5 bases outside the gene matches. Per the germline V gene, CDR1 is LGHDT and CDR2 is YNNKEL (reference sequence). CDR3 DNA: TGTGCCAGCAGCCAAGTCTCTGGACAGGGGAATTCACCCCTCCACTTT. This translates into CASSQVSGQGNSPLHF.

The J gene is TRBJ1-1, the V gene TRBV7-9; a weak D match, TRBD1 (5 bases). Germline V gene lookup returns CDR1 SEHNR and CDR2 FQNEAQ (reference sequence). The CDR3 loop spans 18 amino acids. V was clipped by 1 base and J by 5 bases, with 23 bases between them. CDR3 residues: CASSLVVMGRVRLTEAFF. The CDR3 DNA reads as TGTGCCAGCAGCTTAGTAGTGATGGGCAGGGTGAGGTTAACTGAAGCTTTCTTT.

The chain employs TRBV7-3 and TRBJ2-1, with 9 bases fitting TRBD2. CDR3 size: 17 residues. CDR1 is SGHTA, CDR2 FQGTGA, per germline. The junction had 12 bases not matched to a gene; V was cut back by 5 bases and J by 4 bases. The chain's CDR3 is CASSPQRGSGGYNEQFF. The CDR3 coding sequence is TGTGCCAGCAGCCCCCAGAGAGGTAGCGGGGGTTACAATGAGCAGTTCTTC. Full variable domain (remainder filled in from reference TRBV7-3 and TRBJ2-1): GAGVSQTPSNKVTEKGKYVELRCDPISGHTALYWYRQSLGQGPEFLIYFQGTGAADDSGLPNDRFFAVRPEGSVSTLKIQRTERGDSAVYLCASSPQRGSGGYNEQFFGPGTRLTVL.

CDR3: CAWSNGVNEKLFF. The CDR3 DNA is TGTGCCTGGAGTAACGGAGTCAATGAAAAACTGTTTTTT. V usage is TRBV30 and J usage is TRBJ1-4; D remains unclear. CDR1 and CDR2 from the germline V gene are GTSNPN and SVGIG (reference sequence). Trimming shortened V by 2 bases and J by 5 bases, and 9 bases separated the two germline ends. The CDR3 has 13 residues.

The chain's CDR3 is CASSQDEVNRNYGYTF. CDR3 sequence (DNA): TGCGCCAGCAGCCAAGATGAGGTCAATAGAAACTATGGCTACACCTTC. This chain uses TRBV4-3 with TRBJ1-2; D call uncertain. The germline V gene has CDR1 LGHNA and CDR2 YSLEER. Trimming shortened V by 0 bases and J by 2 bases, and 13 bases separated the two germline ends. The CDR3 runs to 16 residues.

This chain connects TRBV15 to TRBJ2-7; tentative D call: TRBD1 (6 bases). The CDR3 extends over 12 amino acids. V was cut by 2 bases and J by 8 bases, with 10 bases left in between. The germline V gene has CDR1 LNHNV and CDR2 YYDKDF (reference sequence). The CDR3 here is CATSRYGDKQYF. The DNA for the CDR3 is TGTGCCACCAGCAGATACGGGGACAAGCAGTACTTC. The complete variable domain, with remaining parts taken from reference TRBV15 and TRBJ2-7, reads DAMVIQNPRYQVTQFGKPVTLSCSQTLNHNVMYWYQQKSSQAPKLLFHYYDKDFNNEADTPDNFQSRRPNTSFCFLDIRSPGLGDTAMYLCATSRYGDKQYFGPGTRLTVT.

This chain joins TRBV6-5 and TRBJ2-3, with D uncertain. Trimming shortened V by 4 bases and J by 0 bases, and 8 bases separated the two germline ends. The CDR3 is 14 residues long. From germline, CDR1 is MNHEY and CDR2 SVGAGI. In DNA, the CDR3 is TGTGCCAGCAGTTTCTCCGTCAGCACAGATACGCAGTATTTT. Its protein product is CASSFSVSTDTQYF.

The V and J genes are TRBV6-2 or TRBV6-3 and TRBJ2-1; 9 nucleotides align to TRBD2. Germline CDR1 MNHEY, CDR2 SVGEGT. Trimming took 6 bases from V and 6 from J; bases not matched to a gene: 12. The length of the CDR3 is 16 residues. The CDR3 region is CASSRRGGGASNEQFF. The CDR3 region has the DNA TGTGCCAGCAGCCGCCGGGGCGGGGGGGCCTCCAATGAGCAGTTCTTC.